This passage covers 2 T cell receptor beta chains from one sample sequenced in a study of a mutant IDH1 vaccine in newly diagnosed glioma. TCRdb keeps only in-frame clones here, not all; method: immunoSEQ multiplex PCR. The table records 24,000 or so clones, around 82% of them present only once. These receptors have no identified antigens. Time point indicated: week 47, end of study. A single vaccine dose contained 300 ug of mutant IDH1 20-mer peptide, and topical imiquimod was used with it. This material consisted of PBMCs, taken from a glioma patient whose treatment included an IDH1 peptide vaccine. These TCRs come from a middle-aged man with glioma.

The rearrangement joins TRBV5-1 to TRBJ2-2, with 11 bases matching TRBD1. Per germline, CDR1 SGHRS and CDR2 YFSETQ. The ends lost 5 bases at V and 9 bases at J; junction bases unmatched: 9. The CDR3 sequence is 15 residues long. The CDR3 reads CASRDPGQGGRELFF. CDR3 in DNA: TGCGCCAGCAGAGATCCGGGACAGGGGGGAAGGGAGCTGTTTTTT.

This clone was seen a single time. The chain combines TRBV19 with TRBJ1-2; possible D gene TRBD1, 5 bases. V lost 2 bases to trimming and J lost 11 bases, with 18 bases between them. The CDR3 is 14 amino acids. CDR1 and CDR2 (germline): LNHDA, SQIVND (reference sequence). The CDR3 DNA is TGTGCCAGTAGTATATCTCCGGGGCCCCTGGGATACACCTTC. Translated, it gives CASSISPGPLGYTF.